This T cell receptor (beta chain) was documented in a study of response to subunit inactivated influenza vaccine. TCRdb re-called the RT-PCR reads with MiXCR, one entry per CDR3 protein. The sample has roughly 160,000 distinct CDR3 sequences, around 9.9% seen once. Germline V lookup: CDR1 SGHNT, CDR2 YENEEA. The CDR3 is made up of 13 amino acids. Trimming pared 5 bases from V and 5 bases from J, leaving 9 bases between. The table lists this clonotype with a few counts. V and J are TRBV11-3 and TRBJ2-2, with D tentatively TRBD1 (5 bases). The clonotype comes from a man aged 45-60 years who received an inactivated influenza vaccine. Here the sequenced sample was non-naive T cells sorted from PBMCs, taken 40 to 50 days after vaccination. This CDR3 reads CASSVRGTGELFF. CDR3 nucleotides: TGTGCCAGCAGCGTAAGGGGAACCGGGGAGCTGTTTTTT.